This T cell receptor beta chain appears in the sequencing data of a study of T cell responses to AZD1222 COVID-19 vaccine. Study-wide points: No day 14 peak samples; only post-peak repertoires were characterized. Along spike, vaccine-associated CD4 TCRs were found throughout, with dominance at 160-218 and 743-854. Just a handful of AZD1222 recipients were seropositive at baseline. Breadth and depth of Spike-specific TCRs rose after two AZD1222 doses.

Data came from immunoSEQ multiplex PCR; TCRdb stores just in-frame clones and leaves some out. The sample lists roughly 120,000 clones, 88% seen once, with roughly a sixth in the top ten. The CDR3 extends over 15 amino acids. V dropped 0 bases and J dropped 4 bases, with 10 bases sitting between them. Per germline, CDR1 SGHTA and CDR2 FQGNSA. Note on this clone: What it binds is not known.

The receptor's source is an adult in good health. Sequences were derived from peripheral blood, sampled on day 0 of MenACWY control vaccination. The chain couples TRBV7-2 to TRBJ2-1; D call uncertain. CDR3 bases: TGTGCCAGCAGCTTAGCCGGATACGTATACAATGAGCAGTTCTTC. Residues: CASSLAGYVYNEQFF.